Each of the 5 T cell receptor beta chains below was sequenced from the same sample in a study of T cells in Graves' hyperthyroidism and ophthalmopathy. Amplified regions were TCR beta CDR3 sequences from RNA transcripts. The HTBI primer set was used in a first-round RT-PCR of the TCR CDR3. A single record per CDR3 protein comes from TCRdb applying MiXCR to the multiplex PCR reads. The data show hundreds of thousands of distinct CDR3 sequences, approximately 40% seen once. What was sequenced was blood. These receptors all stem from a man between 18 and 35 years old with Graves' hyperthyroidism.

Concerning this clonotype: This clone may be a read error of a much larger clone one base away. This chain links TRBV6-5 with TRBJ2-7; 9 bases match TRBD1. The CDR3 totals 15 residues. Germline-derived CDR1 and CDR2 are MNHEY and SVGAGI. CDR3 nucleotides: TGTGCCACCAGTCCGACAGGGGGTGACTCCTACGAGCAGTACTTC. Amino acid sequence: CATSPTGGDSYEQYF.

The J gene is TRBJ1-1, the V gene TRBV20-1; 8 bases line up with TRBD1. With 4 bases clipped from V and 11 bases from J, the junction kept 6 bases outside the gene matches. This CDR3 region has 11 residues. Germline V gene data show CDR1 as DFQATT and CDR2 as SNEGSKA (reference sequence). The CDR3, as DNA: TGCAGTGCTACCGGGACAGGCTCCGCTTTCTTT. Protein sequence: CSATGTGSAFF.

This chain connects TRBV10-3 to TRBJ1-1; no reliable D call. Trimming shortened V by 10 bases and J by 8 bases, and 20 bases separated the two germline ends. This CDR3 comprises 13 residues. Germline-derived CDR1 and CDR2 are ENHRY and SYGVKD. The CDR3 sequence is CASSPEAGEEAFF. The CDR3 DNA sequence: TGTGCCAGCAGCCCAGAGGCCGGTGAGGAAGCTTTCTTT.

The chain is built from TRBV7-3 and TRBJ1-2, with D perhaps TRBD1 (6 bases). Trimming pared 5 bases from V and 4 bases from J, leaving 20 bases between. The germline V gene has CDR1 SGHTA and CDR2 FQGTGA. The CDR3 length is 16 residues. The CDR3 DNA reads TGTGCCAGCAGCCATGATTCCACAGGGACGATCTATGGCTACACCTTC. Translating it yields CASSHDSTGTIYGYTF. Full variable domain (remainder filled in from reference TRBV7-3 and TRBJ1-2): GAGVSQTPSNKVTEKGKYVELRCDPISGHTALYWYRQSLGQGPEFLIYFQGTGAADDSGLPNDRFFAVRPEGSVSTLKIQRTERGDSAVYLCASSHDSTGTIYGYTFGSGTRLTVV.

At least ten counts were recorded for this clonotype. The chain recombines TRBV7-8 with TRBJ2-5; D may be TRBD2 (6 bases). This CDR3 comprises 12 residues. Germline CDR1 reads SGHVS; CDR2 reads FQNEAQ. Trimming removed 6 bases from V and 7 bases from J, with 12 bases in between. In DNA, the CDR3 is TGTGCCAGCAGACTAGCCTCGGGGACCCAGTACTTC. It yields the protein CASRLASGTQYF.